The 23 T cell receptor beta chains listed next were all sequenced from one sample in a study of blood T cell repertoires in COVID-19. Method: immunoSEQ multiplex PCR; TCRdb's copy keeps in-frame clones and lacks some. In the table there are about 250,000 clones, 70% to 90% of which are singletons. Sequences were obtained from PBMCs or T cells enriched from blood (not recorded which). The receptors stem from a woman between 50 and 59 years old with acute COVID-19.

This clone came up once. The genes are TRBV19 and TRBJ2-5; 8 bases align to TRBD1. J gave up 5 bases and V 7 bases, and 6 bases lay outside the gene matches. The CDR3 has 13 residues. Germline CDR1 reads LNHDA; CDR2 reads SQIVND (reference sequence). For the CDR3, the DNA is TGTGCCAGTACCTCACAGGGGGTGGAGACCCAGTACTTC. The encoded protein is CASTSQGVETQYF.

The chain combines TRBV5-1 with TRBJ1-4, with D possibly being TRBD1 (6 bases). The CDR3 is 14 amino acids. Trimming shortened V by 0 bases and J by 8 bases, and 11 bases separated the two germline ends. Germline lookup yields CDR1 SGHRS and CDR2 YFSETQ. CDR3 region: CASSLGQGWEKLFF. In DNA, the CDR3 is TGCGCCAGCAGCTTGGGTCAGGGGTGGGAAAAACTGTTTTTT. Full variable domain (missing parts from reference TRBV5-1 and TRBJ1-4): KAGVTQTPRYLIKTRGQQVTLSCSPISGHRSVSWYQQTPGQGLQFLFEYFSETQRNKGNFPGRFSGRQFSNSRSEMNVSTLELGDSALYLCASSLGQGWEKLFFGSGTQLSVL.

The chain couples TRBV30 to TRBJ1-3, with D uncertain. Trimming removed 6 bases from V and 6 bases from J, with 15 bases in between. CDR1 is GTSNPN, CDR2 SVGIG, per germline (reference sequence). This CDR3 has 13 amino acids. CDR3 DNA: TGTGCCTGCCGCACACGAGGCGCAAACACCATATATTTT. Translation: CACRTRGANTIYF.

This chain links TRBV18 with TRBJ1-5; TRBD1 matches at 8 bases. Germline loops: CDR1 KGHSH, CDR2 LQKENI. The junction had 8 bases not matched to a gene; V was cut back by 6 bases and J by 4 bases. The CDR3 length is 15 residues. CDR3 region: CASSLTGTGNQPQHF. The CDR3 DNA sequence: TGTGCCAGCTCCCTTACCGGGACAGGTAATCAGCCCCAGCATTTT.

The chain recombines TRBV25-1 with TRBJ1-5; D perhaps matches TRBD1 (6 bases). CDR1 and CDR2 (germline): MGHDK, SYGVNS. The CDR3 runs 10 residues. Trimming took 9 bases from V and 12 from J, leaving 12 bases between them. CDR3 amino acids: CARGHPRQHF. The CDR3 DNA reads as TGTGCCAGGGGACACCCTCGCCAGCATTTT.

CDR3 protein: CASTGDFRHNYGYTF. The CDR3 coding sequence is TGTGCCAGTACCGGGGACTTTCGACACAACTATGGCTACACCTTC. The rearrangement links TRBV19 to TRBJ1-2; D is possibly TRBD1 (5 bases). The CDR3 loop spans 15 amino acids. V shed 7 bases and J shed 2 bases, with 17 bases lying between them. Germline values: CDR1 LNHDA, CDR2 SQIVND (reference sequence).

V gene TRBV30 combines with J gene TRBJ1-5; D may be TRBD1 (5 bases). The CDR3 contains 14 residues. Germline V gene sequence: CDR1 GTSNPN, CDR2 SVGIG (reference sequence). V gave up 1 base and J gave up 5 bases, with 12 bases separating them. The CDR3 spells CAWSALQGDQPQHF. CDR3 DNA sequence: TGTGCCTGGAGTGCCCTTCAAGGGGATCAGCCCCAGCATTTT.

The rearrangement links TRBV10-1 to TRBJ1-2; 9 bases align to TRBD1. V lost 4 bases, J lost 4 bases, and 4 bases stayed unmatched. CDR1 and CDR2 (germline): WNHNN, SYGVQD (reference sequence). The CDR3 is made up of 14 amino acids. The CDR3: CASSGDREAYGYTF. CDR3 sequence (DNA): TGCGCCAGCAGTGGGGACAGGGAGGCCTATGGCTACACCTTC.

The V call is TRBV6-5, the J call TRBJ1-1; perhaps TRBD1 as D (5 bases). Germline CDR1 and CDR2: MNHEY and SVGAGI. V was shortened by 7 bases and J by 1 base, with 13 bases between the two germline ends. The CDR3 extends over 14 amino acids. In DNA, the CDR3 is TGTGCCAGCACCGGCCGGACACCGAACACTGAAGCTTTCTTT. This encodes CASTGRTPNTEAFF.

Points on this clone: Distinct nucleotide sequences in the sample also encode this CDR3. CDR3 bases: TGTGCCAGCAGATCCGGGACAGGACTGACTCAGCCCCAGCATTTT. Protein: CASRSGTGLTQPQHF. The chain carries TRBV6-5 and TRBJ1-5; 8 nucleotides agree with TRBD1. Trimming at V came to 6 bases and at J to 6 bases, leaving 10 bases not matched to a gene. This CDR3 spans 15 amino acids. Per the germline V gene, CDR1 is MNHEY and CDR2 is SVGAGI.

The chain is built from TRBV6-2 or TRBV6-3 and TRBJ1-3; no clear D. V lost 6 bases, J lost 2 bases, and 20 bases lay in between. The germline V gene has CDR1 MNHEY and CDR2 SVGEGT. This CDR3 region has 17 residues. The CDR3 is CASSPSSGAGAGNTIYF. The CDR3 DNA reads TGTGCCAGCAGCCCTTCCTCCGGAGCCGGGGCTGGAAACACCATATATTTT.

This clone came up a few times. The chain couples TRBV12-5 to TRBJ2-3, with 10 positions matching TRBD1. The germline CDR1 and CDR2 sequences are LGHNT and FRNRAP. The CDR3 consists of 16 residues. The J segment lost 2 bases and the V segment lost 3 bases, leaving 5 bases of the junction unmatched. The chain's CDR3 is CASGLGTGANTDTQYF. DNA for the CDR3: TGTGCTAGTGGTTTAGGGACAGGGGCTAACACAGATACGCAGTATTTT.

The rearrangement uses TRBV5-1 and TRBJ1-3; D is possibly TRBD1 (5 bases). From germline, CDR1 is SGHRS and CDR2 YFSETQ. This CDR3 region has 15 residues. V gave up 4 bases and J gave up 0 bases, with 11 bases separating them. This chain's CDR3 is CASSTREGSGNTIYF. DNA for the CDR3: TGCGCCAGCAGCACCAGGGAAGGCTCTGGAAACACCATATATTTT.

This clone has just a few counts. J is TRBJ1-2 and V is TRBV4-2; TRBD1 is a possible D gene (6 bases). In germline, CDR1 is LGHNA, CDR2 YNFKEQ. The V end was cut by 4 bases, the J end by 0 bases, with 15 bases between. The CDR3 contains 16 residues. DNA for the CDR3: TGTGCCAGCAGCCCCGAAAGGACAGTCTCTAACTATGGCTACACCTTC. Its translation is CASSPERTVSNYGYTF.

The chain joins TRBV18 to TRBJ1-3, with 9 bases lining up with TRBD1. This CDR3 has 16 amino acids. With V trimmed by 0 bases and J by 6 bases, 6 bases remained unmatched. CDR1 and CDR2 from the germline V gene are KGHSH and LQKENI. CDR3: CASSPPGWTGENTIYF. The CDR3 DNA reads TGTGCCAGCTCACCACCGGGGTGGACAGGGGAAAACACCATATATTTT.

V usage is TRBV10-3 and J usage is TRBJ2-7, with D perhaps TRBD1 (5 bases). The CDR3 consists of 15 residues. CDR1 and CDR2 from the germline V gene are ENHRY and SYGVKD. V lost 3 bases, J lost 3 bases, and 15 bases lay in between. Here the CDR3 DNA reads TGTGCCATCAGTGATCAGGGCCTCAGAGGCTACGAGCAGTACTTC. It specifies CAISDQGLRGYEQYF.

V usage is TRBV30 and J usage is TRBJ2-3, with D possibly TRBD1 on 6 matching bases. The CDR3 covers 15 residues. Germline values: CDR1 GTSNPN, CDR2 SVGIG (reference sequence). Trimming pared 2 bases from V and 5 bases from J, leaving 17 bases between. CDR3 in DNA: TGTGCCTGGAGTCGGCAGGGGCTATCGGGAGATACGCAGTATTTT. As protein: CAWSRQGLSGDTQYF.

The rearrangement uses TRBV6-1 and TRBJ1-2; 12 bases are a match to TRBD1. Germline CDR1 and CDR2: MNHNS and SASEGT. Trimming cost V 4 bases and J 2 bases; bases outside gene matches: 14. This CDR3 comprises 19 residues. CDR3 sequence: CASSVNGPGQGAQNYGYTF. CDR3 DNA: TGTGCCAGCAGTGTCAACGGTCCGGGACAGGGGGCGCAGAACTATGGCTACACCTTC.

The chain employs TRBV9 and TRBJ1-1, with D unresolved. Trimming left V 0 bases short and J 6 bases short, with 21 bases between. This CDR3 is built from 17 residues. Germline CDR1 reads SGDLS; CDR2 reads YYNGEE. The CDR3 region is CASSVGGNTIARPEAFF. The CDR3 region has the DNA TGTGCCAGCAGCGTAGGAGGAAATACGATCGCCCGTCCTGAAGCTTTCTTT. Filled out from reference TRBV9 and TRBJ1-1, the complete variable domain reads DSGVTQTPKHLITATGQRVTLRCSPRSGDLSVYWYQQSLDQGLQFLIQYYNGEERAKGNILERFSAQQFPDLHSELNLSSLELGDSALYFCASSVGGNTIARPEAFFGQGTRLTVV.

This clone has more than one count but fewer than ten. The chain has TRBV20-1 and TRBJ1-1, with D possibly matching TRBD1 (6 bases). The V gene's germline CDR1 is DFQATT and CDR2 SNEGSKA (reference sequence). The V end lost 3 bases, the J end lost 4 bases, and 15 bases lay between the germline ends. The CDR3 sequence is 14 residues long. CDR3 sequence reads: CSASMGGGGTEAFF. CDR3 nucleotides: TGCAGTGCTAGTATGGGGGGAGGGGGCACTGAAGCTTTCTTT.

This clone occurred a few times. CDR3 sequence: CASSPGGHGYTF. CDR3 coding DNA: TGTGCCAGCTCACCAGGAGGGCATGGCTACACCTTC. The chain has TRBV18 and TRBJ1-2; D gene unclear. CDR3 size: 12 residues. V was cut by 2 bases and J by 6 bases, with 7 bases left in between. Per germline, CDR1 KGHSH and CDR2 LQKENI.

This clone was seen just once. The genes are TRBV18 and TRBJ1-2; no clear D. V gave up 2 bases and J gave up 4 bases, with 11 bases separating them. Per the germline V gene, CDR1 is KGHSH and CDR2 is LQKENI. The CDR3 is made up of 14 amino acids. The chain's CDR3 is CASSPEILTYGYTF. CDR3 bases: TGTGCCAGCTCACCAGAGATCCTTACCTATGGCTACACCTTC.

The rearrangement uses TRBV19 and TRBJ2-1; D remains ambiguous. Germline CDR1 and CDR2: LNHDA and SQIVND (reference sequence). The CDR3 extends over 16 amino acids. V gave up 2 bases and J gave up 8 bases, with 19 bases separating them. CDR3 amino acids: CASSIKRDFNADEQFF. The CDR3 coding sequence is TGTGCCAGTAGTATAAAGCGTGATTTTAACGCCGATGAGCAGTTCTTC.